This T cell receptor (beta chain) came from a study of T-cell memory formation after mild COVID-19 (dated by TCRdb to about 2021). Describing the broader study: TCR sequence clusters from the two donors were largely donor specific. Longitudinal TCRalpha and TCRbeta repertoire sequencing tracked T-cell clones expanding and contracting after mild COVID-19 in a couple of donors. Two young, previously healthy adult volunteers made up the cohort, one male and one female.

The CDR3 numbers 16 residues from cysteine through phenylalanine. Just CDR3 DNA is preserved here, 48 bases in frame from base 1. Based on the germline V gene, the CDR1 and CDR2 sequences are MGHRA and YSYEKL. V and J lose 0 bases and 5 bases, and a span of 11 bases separates them. As concerns this clonotype: Its target antigen remains unknown. Nothing much larger sits one base from this clone, and base qualities are not available.

Broader findings and caveats from the paper: Some responding clones were found in pre-infection memory, which suggests that pre-existing cross-reactive memory T cells took part in the SARS-CoV-2 response. The second-wave clones that peaked on day 37 were not confirmed to be SARS-CoV-2 specific. Only two mild cases were covered by the study, and larger cohorts that include severe cases with pre-infection samples were considered necessary. Contracting CD4+ clones turned up mainly in the CM and EM memory subsets, whereas EMRA was where CD8+ clones were enriched. Clones contracting from day 15 to 85 had balanced CD4/CD8 phenotypes, while a second wave expanding from day 15 to 37 was biased towards CD4+.

Sequenced using an Illumina NovaSeq 6000. Using 5'RACE with constant-segment primers, TCRalpha and TCRbeta cDNA libraries were constructed, with sample barcodes and unique molecular identifiers added in the process. RNA was extracted from every sample with Trizol reagent. Library amplification was performed in two PCR steps, and a second sample barcode and Illumina TruSeq adapters were introduced in the second step. Libraries were sequenced on an Illumina NovaSeq with 2 x 150 bp paired-end reads. Per the original workflow: With migec v1.2.7, reads were demultiplexed and then collapsed into UMI-guided consensus sequences. With mixcr v2.1.11, UMI consensuses were aligned to TRA and TRB V and J templates and assembled into clonotypes. A clonotype was counted as expanded or contracted only when both edgeR and NoisET called the clonotype significant, with the noise models trained on biological replicates. For edgeR calls, a false discovery rate-adjusted p below 0.01 and a log2 fold-change threshold of 1 were applied. PCA with hierarchical clustering of max-normalized trajectories of the 1000 most abundant clonotypes was used as exploratory dynamics analysis. Separately sequenced CD4+ and CD8+ repertoires were used to assign the CD4 or CD8 phenotype of responding clones. TCRdb trimmed the raw reads at Q25, called clones with MiXCR and kept productive beta chains. Identical CDR3 protein sequences are pooled into one entry, listed with their most common genes and DNA. TCRdb's processing, not the authors' own work, is the source of the V and J calls. The sample table shows 470,000 or so distinct CDR3 sequences, and approximately 25% are seen once. Around an eighth of the sample is held by the ten biggest clonotypes.

PBMCs were isolated by Ficoll-Paque density gradient centrifugation. Sequences were obtained from PBMCs or a T cell subset sorted from them (not recorded which). The chain is assembled from TRBV4-1 and TRBJ1-6; no D gene can be assigned with confidence. The clonotype originates from an adult woman who had mild COVID-19 (a few samples of this study predate the infection). The sample titles of this study are shuffled in the database, so cell type and time point are left out; the donor was told from shared clones. The CDR3 region: CASSQDPQKNNSPLHF. The DNA sequence is as follows: TGCGCCAGCAGCCAAGATCCCCAGAAAAATAATTCACCCCTCCACTTT.